The text below deals with one T cell receptor (beta chain). Its matching antigen is unknown. V shed 5 bases and J 6 bases; nucleotides not matched to a gene: 7. Germline CDR1 SGHTA, CDR2 FQGNSA. This CDR3 region has 13 residues. The sample comes from a study of T-cell memory formation after mild COVID-19. Via MiXCR, TCRdb re-called the 5' RACE reads, giving one row per CDR3 protein. The repertoire holds a few hundred thousand distinct CDR3 sequences, with around 15% as singletons. Overall study findings and caveats: Cross-reactive memory apparently joined, as some responding clones appeared in pre-infection memory.

The sequencing input was PBMCs or a T cell subset sorted from them (not recorded which). The TCR originated in a man between 18 and 29 years old who had mild COVID-19 (a few samples of this study predate the infection). Cell type and time point are not known. The chain is built from TRBV7-2 and TRBJ2-7, with 7 nucleotides matching TRBD1. In DNA, the CDR3 is TGTGCCAGCAGCATCCGACAGGGCGGCGAGCAGTACTTC. It translates to CASSIRQGGEQYF.